The 24 T cell receptor beta chains below all came from one sample that was sequenced in a study of blood T cell repertoires in COVID-19. Profiled with immunoSEQ multiplex PCR; TCRdb holds only in-frame clones, not every one. The sample carries 250,000 to 300,000 clones, around 90% recorded once. Sequencing was carried out using peripheral blood. These receptors were collected from a man aged 45-65 years with acute or convalescent COVID-19.

The chain employs TRBV3-1 (or the pseudogene TRBV3-2) and TRBJ2-3; 8 nucleotides line up with TRBD2. Germline values: CDR1 LGHDT, CDR2 YNNKEL (reference sequence). V lost 7 bases, J lost 3 bases, and 9 bases stayed unmatched. This CDR3 contains 15 residues. CDR3: CASTPGLVGTDTQYF. The CDR3 DNA follows: TGTGCCAGCACCCCGGGACTAGTGGGAACAGATACGCAGTATTTT.

This chain uses TRBV30 with TRBJ1-2; D remains unclear. V lost 2 bases, J lost 2 bases, and 3 bases lay in between. Looked up from germline, CDR1 is GTSNPN and CDR2 is SVGIG (reference sequence). The CDR3 has 11 residues. The CDR3 loop reads CAWSPNYGYTF. Written as DNA, the CDR3 is TGTGCCTGGAGTCCAAACTATGGCTACACCTTC.

The chain combines TRBV2 with TRBJ2-3; 9 bases are shared with TRBD1. The CDR3 length is 14 residues. Unmatched junction bases numbered 3, after V lost 4 bases and J lost 4 bases. Per germline, CDR1 SNHLY and CDR2 FYNNEI. The CDR3 DNA reads TGTGCCAGCAGTGGACAGGGGGGCGCAGATACGCAGTATTTT. Protein sequence: CASSGQGGADTQYF.

The chain links TRBV7-2 to TRBJ2-7; the match to TRBD1 covers 11 bases. CDR1 SGHTA and CDR2 FQGNSA come from the germline V gene. V lost 3 bases, J lost 4 bases, and 5 bases stayed unmatched. The CDR3 is 15 residues long. The CDR3 sequence: CASSLFGTGGYEQYF. CDR3 sequence (DNA): TGTGCCAGCAGCTTGTTCGGGACAGGGGGGTACGAGCAGTACTTC.

This clone was counted a single time. This chain joins TRBV10-3 and TRBJ2-7; 8 bases are a match to TRBD1. The germline CDR1 and CDR2 sequences are ENHRY and SYGVKD. Trimming at V came to 7 bases and at J to 7 bases, leaving 15 bases not matched to a gene. The CDR3 is made up of 15 amino acids. The CDR3 DNA is TGTGCCATCACTCCTGGGGACACAGGGGGTGGGGAGCAGTACTTC. This encodes CAITPGDTGGGEQYF.

The chain combines TRBV7-9 with TRBJ2-2; D is unresolved. The length of the CDR3 is 14 residues. Germline loops: CDR1 SEHNR, CDR2 FQNEAQ (reference sequence). The V gene lost 1 base and the J gene lost 8 bases, with 11 bases spanning the gap. In nucleotides, the CDR3 is TGTGCCAGCAGCTTAGGGAGAGACTCTGGGGAGCTGTTTTTT. Protein product: CASSLGRDSGELFF. The whole variable domain, filled in from reference TRBV7-9 and TRBJ2-2, reads DTGVSQNPRHKITKRGQNVTFRCDPISEHNRLYWYRQTLGQGPEFLTYFQNEAQLEKSRLLSDRFSAERPKGSFSTLEIQRTEQGDSAMYLCASSLGRDSGELFFGEGSRLTVL.

The chain employs TRBV7-9 and TRBJ1-5; TRBD1 agrees at 8 bases. The CDR3 length is 16 residues. J gave up 3 bases and V 4 bases, and 8 bases lay outside the gene matches. Germline lookup yields CDR1 SEHNR and CDR2 FQNEAQ (reference sequence). CDR3 bases: TGTGCCAGCAGCTCCACCGGGACAGGCCTCAATCAGCCCCAGCATTTT. Protein: CASSSTGTGLNQPQHF.

This clone came up once. The chain couples TRBV6-5 to TRBJ1-2; D uncertain. The germline V and J ends were trimmed by 0 bases and 7 bases, with 12 bases remaining between them. CDR1 MNHEY and CDR2 SVGAGI come from the germline V gene. This CDR3 is built from 14 residues. The CDR3 spells CASSYSVVGSGYTF. CDR3 sequence (DNA): TGTGCCAGCAGTTACTCGGTGGTAGGGAGTGGCTACACCTTC.

The chain uses TRBV29-1 and TRBJ2-7; TRBD1 might be the D (5 bases). CDR3 length: 13 amino acids. V lost 2 bases, J lost 5 bases, and 13 bases lay in between. Germline assignment: CDR1 SQVTM and CDR2 ANQGSEA. The CDR3 DNA is TGCAGCGTTGAAAGGGGCAGTTTGAACGAGCAGTACTTC. Its protein product is CSVERGSLNEQYF.

The V and J genes are TRBV9 and TRBJ1-2; perhaps TRBD1 as D (5 bases). CDR1 SGDLS and CDR2 YYNGEE come from the germline V gene. The CDR3 runs 14 residues. V was clipped by 0 bases and J by 8 bases, with 14 bases between them. The CDR3 sequence: CASSVGRVARGYTF. CDR3 DNA sequence: TGTGCCAGCAGCGTAGGCAGGGTGGCCCGCGGCTACACCTTC.

CDR3 nucleotide sequence: TGTGCCAGCAGCCAAGTAGACAGGAGGCATGAGCAGTTCTTC. Its protein product is CASSQVDRRHEQFF. The V gene is TRBV3-1 (or the pseudogene TRBV3-2), the J gene TRBJ2-1, with D tentatively TRBD1 (6 bases). V lost 1 base and J lost 8, with 12 bases in between. CDR1 and CDR2 (germline): LGHDT, YNNKEL (reference sequence). This CDR3 comprises 14 residues.

This rearrangement joins TRBV11-2 to TRBJ2-3; TRBD2 aligns across 10 bases. The trim removed 1 base at V and 3 bases at J, leaving 4 bases unmatched. The CDR3 is 16 amino acids. The germline gives CDR1 SGHAT, CDR2 FQNNGV. CDR3 DNA sequence: TGTGCCAGCAGCTTAGGGGGACTAGCGAGGACAGATACGCAGTATTTT. Translation: CASSLGGLARTDTQYF.

J is TRBJ2-1 and V is TRBV6-5; 11 nucleotides line up with TRBD1. From germline, CDR1 is MNHEY and CDR2 SVGAGI. The CDR3 is 14 residues long. Trimming cost V 8 bases and J 4 bases; bases outside gene matches: 4. The CDR3 region is CASAGQGDYNEQFF. For the CDR3, the DNA is TGTGCCAGCGCGGGACAGGGGGATTACAATGAGCAGTTCTTC.

The chain uses TRBV7-6 and TRBJ1-4; D ambiguous. V gave up 8 bases and J gave up 8 bases, with 30 bases separating them. The CDR3 extends over 18 amino acids. Germline V lookup: CDR1 SGHVS, CDR2 FNYEAQ. CDR3 loop: CASGALSTVANRWEKLFF. The CDR3 DNA sequence: TGTGCCAGCGGAGCCCTTTCTACCGTGGCGAACCGGTGGGAAAAACTGTTTTTT.

The chain has TRBV6-5 and TRBJ2-2; the match to TRBD2 covers 8 bases. Germline V gene sequence: CDR1 MNHEY, CDR2 SVGAGI. The V gene end was trimmed by 6 bases and the J gene end by 7 bases; junction bases not matched to a gene: 4. CDR3 length: 13 residues. CDR3 DNA: TGTGCCAGCAGAACTAGCGGCGGCGGGGAGCTGTTTTTT. It is translated as CASRTSGGGELFF.

The chain joins TRBV4-2 to TRBJ2-3; 16 nucleotides align to TRBD2. Looked up from germline, CDR1 is LGHNA and CDR2 is YNFKEQ. V was pared by 0 bases and J by 4 bases, with 1 base of the junction left unmatched. The length of the CDR3 is 17 residues. CDR3 in amino acids: CASSQEGTSGGADTQYF. The DNA of the CDR3 is TGTGCCAGCAGCCAAGAGGGGACTAGCGGGGGGGCAGATACGCAGTATTTT.

This rearrangement joins TRBV6-5 to TRBJ1-2; TRBD1 agrees at 10 bases. This CDR3 is 14 amino acids long. Germline values: CDR1 MNHEY, CDR2 SVGAGI. The V and J ends lost 6 bases and 2 bases, in that order; junction bases with no gene match: 3. The CDR3 region is CASSRDRGNYGYTF. The CDR3 DNA is TGTGCCAGCAGCAGGGACAGGGGAAACTATGGCTACACCTTC.

J is TRBJ2-1 and V is TRBV3-1 (or the pseudogene TRBV3-2); tentatively, D is TRBD2 (5 bases). Germline CDR1 reads LGHDT; CDR2 reads YNNKEL (reference sequence). The CDR3 consists of 13 residues. Trimming pared 1 base from V and 5 bases from J, leaving 6 bases between. CDR3 sequence: CASSQVGNNEQFF. The DNA of the CDR3 is TGTGCCAGCAGCCAAGTCGGGAACAATGAGCAGTTCTTC.

The rearrangement uses TRBV30 and TRBJ2-7; a weak D match, TRBD1 (5 bases). Germline loops: CDR1 GTSNPN, CDR2 SVGIG (reference sequence). V was cut by 1 base and J by 6 bases, with 10 bases left in between. The CDR3 sequence is 12 residues long. The CDR3 DNA reads as TGTGCCTGGAGTGACCAGGGATCCGAGCAGTACTTC. This gives the protein CAWSDQGSEQYF. Drawing the rest from reference TRBV30 and TRBJ2-7, the complete variable domain is SQTIHQWPATLVQPVGSPLSLECTVEGTSNPNLYWYRQAAGRGLQLLFYSVGIGQISSEVPQNLSASRPQDRQFILSSKKLLLSDSGFYLCAWSDQGSEQYFGPGTRLTVT.

The rearrangement uses TRBV2 and TRBJ2-2; 10 bases align to TRBD1. The CDR3 consists of 14 residues. CDR1 is SNHLY and CDR2 is FYNNEI in the germline V gene. V was pared by 6 bases and J by 5 bases, with 3 bases of the junction left unmatched. The CDR3 here is CASREDRGTGELFF. The CDR3 nucleotides are TGTGCCAGCAGGGAGGACAGGGGGACCGGGGAGCTGTTTTTT.

CDR3 DNA: TGTGCCAGCAGTGACACTAGCGGGGGGTACAATGAGCAGTTCTTC. Translated: CASSDTSGGYNEQFF. This sequence joins TRBV6-4 and TRBJ2-1, with 12 bases lining up with TRBD2. V gave up 2 bases and J gave up 4 bases; unmatched junction bases: 0. Germline V gives CDR1 MRHNA, CDR2 SNTAGT. The CDR3 runs to 15 residues.

The V gene is TRBV5-1, the J gene TRBJ1-2; the D gene is possibly TRBD1 (6 bases). The ends were cut back, 3 bases at V and 0 bases at J, with 15 bases in the middle. The CDR3 sequence is 16 residues long. Germline CDR1 SGHRS, CDR2 YFSETQ. The CDR3 reads CASSYARDNANYGYTF. CDR3 DNA: TGCGCCAGCAGCTACGCAAGGGACAACGCTAACTATGGCTACACCTTC.

This chain uses TRBV5-1 with TRBJ2-5; 11 positions match TRBD1. Germline CDR1 reads SGHRS; CDR2 reads YFSETQ. The CDR3 length is 17 residues. V gave up 4 bases and J gave up 2 bases; unmatched junction bases: 10. The CDR3 loop reads CASSTDRGRVVQETQYF. CDR3 sequence (DNA): TGCGCCAGCAGCACGGACAGGGGGCGGGTAGTGCAAGAGACCCAGTACTTC.

The chain carries TRBV30 and TRBJ2-7, with D unclear. Trimming removed 0 bases from V and 1 base from J, with 10 bases in between. Germline CDR1 reads GTSNPN; CDR2 reads SVGIG (reference sequence). CDR3 length equals 14 residues. CDR3 in DNA: TGTGCCTGGAGTGTACTTGCCGGTTCCTACGAGCAGTACTTC. Translated, it gives CAWSVLAGSYEQYF.